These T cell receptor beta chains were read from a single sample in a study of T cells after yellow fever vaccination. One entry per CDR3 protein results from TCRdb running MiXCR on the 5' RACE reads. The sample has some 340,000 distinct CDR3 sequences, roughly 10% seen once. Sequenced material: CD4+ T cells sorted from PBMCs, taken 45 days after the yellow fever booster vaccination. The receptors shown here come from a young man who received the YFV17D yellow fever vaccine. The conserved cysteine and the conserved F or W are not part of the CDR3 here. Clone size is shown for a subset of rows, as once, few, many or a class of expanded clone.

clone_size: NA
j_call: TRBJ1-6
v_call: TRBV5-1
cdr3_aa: SLQEGRLGSPLH

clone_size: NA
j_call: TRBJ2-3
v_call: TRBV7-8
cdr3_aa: ASSLTGTYTDTQY

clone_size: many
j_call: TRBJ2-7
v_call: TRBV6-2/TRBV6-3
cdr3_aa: ASSHDTYEQY

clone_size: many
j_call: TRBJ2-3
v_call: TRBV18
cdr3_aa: ASSPRGGVADTQY

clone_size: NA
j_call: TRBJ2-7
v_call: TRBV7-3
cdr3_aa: ASSPGLLHSYEQY

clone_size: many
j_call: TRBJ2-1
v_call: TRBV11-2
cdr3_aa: ASSLVAVDEQF

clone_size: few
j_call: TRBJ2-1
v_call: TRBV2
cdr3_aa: ASSDLLEVGSEQF

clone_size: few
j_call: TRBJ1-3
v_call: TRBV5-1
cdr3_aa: ASSLDGGGNTIY

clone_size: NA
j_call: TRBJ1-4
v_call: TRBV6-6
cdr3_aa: ASSPGHGEKLF

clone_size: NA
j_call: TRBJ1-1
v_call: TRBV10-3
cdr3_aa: AIRGQNTEAF

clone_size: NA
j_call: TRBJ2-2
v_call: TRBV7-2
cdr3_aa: ASSWTSGGSTGELF

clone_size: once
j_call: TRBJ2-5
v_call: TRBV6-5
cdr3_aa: ASGRPDRGRETQY

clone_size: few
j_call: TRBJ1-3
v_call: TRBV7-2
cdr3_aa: ASSPWGSTGNTIY

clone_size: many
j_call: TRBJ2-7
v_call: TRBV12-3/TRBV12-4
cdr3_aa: ASSFRGPYEQY

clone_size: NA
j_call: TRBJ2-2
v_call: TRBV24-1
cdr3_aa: ATSDSQGTGELF

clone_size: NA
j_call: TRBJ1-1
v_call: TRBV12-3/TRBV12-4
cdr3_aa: ASCGQTVRTEAF

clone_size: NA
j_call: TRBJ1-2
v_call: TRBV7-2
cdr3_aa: ASSPIRDSYGYT

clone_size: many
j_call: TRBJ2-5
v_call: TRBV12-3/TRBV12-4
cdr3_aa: ASSGGGRQETQY

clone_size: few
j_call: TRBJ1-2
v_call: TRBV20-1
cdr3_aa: SAGGGGYT

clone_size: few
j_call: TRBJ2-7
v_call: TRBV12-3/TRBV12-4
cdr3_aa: ASSLGWGTTYEQY

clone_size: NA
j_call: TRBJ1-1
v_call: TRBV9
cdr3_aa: ASSPEWKTEAF

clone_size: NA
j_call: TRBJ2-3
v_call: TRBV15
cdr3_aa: ATSTIYRGTDTQY

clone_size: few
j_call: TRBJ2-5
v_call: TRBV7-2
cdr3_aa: ASSLAGSYEETQY

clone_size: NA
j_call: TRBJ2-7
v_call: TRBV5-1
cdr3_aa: ASSLEGQGAGEEQY

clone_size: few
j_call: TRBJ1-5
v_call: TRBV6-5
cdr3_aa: ASWRGKGQPQH

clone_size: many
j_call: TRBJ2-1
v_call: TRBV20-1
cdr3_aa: SARNILGTHEQF

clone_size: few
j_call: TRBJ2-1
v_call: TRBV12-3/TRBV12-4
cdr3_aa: ASTYGTDNEQF

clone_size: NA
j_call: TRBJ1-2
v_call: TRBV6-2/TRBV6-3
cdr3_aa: ASSYLPGQDYGYT

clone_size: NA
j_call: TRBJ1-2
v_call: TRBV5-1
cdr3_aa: ASSSQYGGDYGYT

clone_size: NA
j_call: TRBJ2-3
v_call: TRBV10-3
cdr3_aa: AISVLAGVVTQY

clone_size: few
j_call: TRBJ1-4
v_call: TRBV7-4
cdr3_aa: ASSSHRATNEKLF

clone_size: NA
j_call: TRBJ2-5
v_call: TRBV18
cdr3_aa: ASSPLMGFETQY

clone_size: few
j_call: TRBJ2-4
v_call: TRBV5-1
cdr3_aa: ASSLVVRGSKNIQY

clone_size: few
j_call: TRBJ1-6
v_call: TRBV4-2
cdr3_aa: ASSQGRDRGYSPLH

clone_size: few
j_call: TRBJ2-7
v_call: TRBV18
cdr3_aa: ASSPGIGGYYEQY

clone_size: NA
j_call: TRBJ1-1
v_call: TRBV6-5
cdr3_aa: ASSYSTGGGGEAF

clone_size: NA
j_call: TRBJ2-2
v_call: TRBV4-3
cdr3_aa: ASSPLTGDFTGELF

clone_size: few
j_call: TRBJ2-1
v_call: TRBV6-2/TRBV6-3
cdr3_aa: ASSYSRGYNEQF